This T cell receptor (beta chain) was captured in a study of blood T cell repertoires in COVID-19. As for the study in general: The United States, Italy and Spain provided the acute and convalescent COVID-19 samples. From T cells, B-cell-depleted T cells, or PBMCs came the material, which was cDNA or gDNA.

Germline trimming cut 5 bases from V and 4 bases from J; bases unmatched to any gene: 3. The CDR3 loop spans 13 amino acids. Germline CDR1 is LNHDA and CDR2 is SQIVND (reference sequence). This clone appeared once. Original handling: Using reference gene primer amplification, nucleated cell counts were estimated. Profiling relied on immunoSEQ multiplex PCR, and the TCRdb table lists in-frame clones only, not all of them. The V and J calls and clone size are taken from that table; D and trimming were inferred from the DNA. The sample has 380,000 or so clones; roughly 90% are singletons. The TCR sequence derives from a man aged 35 to 55 with acute or convalescent COVID-19. The chain couples TRBV19 to TRBJ2-7; the match to TRBD2 covers 9 bases. The sample comprised peripheral blood. The CDR3 DNA follows: TGTGCCAGTAGTTCCACTAGCGGGTACGAGCAGTACTTC. Translation: CASSSTSGYEQYF.